This T cell receptor beta chain was recorded in a study of blood T cell repertoires in COVID-19. For the study at large: COVID-19 samples collected from the United States, Italy and Spain covered acute and convalescent phases.

The CDR3 contains 15 residues. Germline V gene data show CDR1 as SGHAT and CDR2 as FQNNGV. V lost 5 bases to trimming and J lost 6 bases, with 17 bases between them. Recruits, aged roughly 18 to 90 years, lived in 25 or so US areas. How the authors handled the data: Using reference gene primer amplification, nucleated cell counts were estimated. Sequencing was performed with immunoSEQ multiplex PCR; in TCRdb, only in-frame clones are kept and a portion is missing. V and J calls plus clone size are reproduced from that table; the DNA served to infer D and trimming. The profile shows hundreds of thousands of clones, 80% to 90% of them singletons.

Sequencing was performed on PBMCs or T cells enriched from blood (not recorded which). The rearrangement links TRBV11-2 to TRBJ2-1, with D perhaps TRBD2 (6 bases). This receptor was identified in a man younger than 35 who had recovered from COVID-19. The DNA for the CDR3 is TGTGCCAGCAGCCGGTCCTGGGGGGTCCGCAATGAGCAGTTCTTC. Its protein product is CASSRSWGVRNEQFF.